These 29 T cell receptor beta chains were sequenced from one sample in a study of memory CD4+ T cells and cytomegalovirus serostatus. Method: immunoSEQ multiplex PCR; TCRdb's copy keeps in-frame clones and lacks some. The data contain some 52,000 clones, 60% to 85% of them singletons. The sort gate was single viable CD3+CD4+CD8-CD45RO+ cells for memory CD4+ T cells. Sequencing used memory CD4+ T cells from blood. These receptors came from an adult in good health and CMV-seropositive.

Written as DNA, the CDR3 is TGTGCCAGCAGCTTATTGGGGGGGCTAAGAGAGCAGTTCTTC. It specifies CASSLLGGLREQFF. V gene TRBV11-2 combines with J gene TRBJ2-1, with D tentatively TRBD2 (7 bases). Germline assignment: CDR1 SGHAT and CDR2 FQNNGV. V lost 2 bases, J lost 10 bases, and 15 bases lay in between. The CDR3 runs 14 residues.

The chain couples TRBV19 to TRBJ2-2; no firm D call. The CDR3 has 13 amino acids. Per the germline V gene, CDR1 is LNHDA and CDR2 is SQIVND (reference sequence). V lost 6 bases, J lost 3 bases, and 8 bases lay in between. The CDR3 DNA reads as TGTGCCAGTAGCTGGTGGGACACCGGGGAGCTGTTTTTT. Protein: CASSWWDTGELFF.

The chain employs TRBV30 and TRBJ2-5; D unclear. Trimming shortened V by 4 bases and J by 5 bases, and 8 bases separated the two germline ends. Germline CDR1 is GTSNPN and CDR2 is SVGIG (reference sequence). CDR3 length equals 11 residues. CDR3 residues: CAWTGDETQYF. The CDR3 nucleotides read TGTGCCTGGACCGGCGACGAGACCCAGTACTTC.

This chain links TRBV4-2 with TRBJ2-1, with 9 nucleotides matching TRBD2. This CDR3 is 14 amino acids long. The V and J ends lost 1 base and 8 bases, in that order; junction bases with no gene match: 3. The germline gives CDR1 LGHNA, CDR2 YNFKEQ. Here the CDR3 reads CASSQGGTSYEQFF. The CDR3 bases are TGTGCCAGCAGCCAAGGCGGGACTAGCTATGAGCAGTTCTTC.

Concerning this clone: Other DNA sequences in this sample translate to the same CDR3. This chain links TRBV10-3 with TRBJ1-2, with 9 bases aligning to TRBD1. J gave up 8 bases and V 0 bases, and 7 bases lay outside the gene matches. Germline CDR1 is ENHRY and CDR2 is SYGVKD. The CDR3 covers 15 residues. The CDR3 sequence: CAISESGQGIAGYTF. The CDR3 region has the DNA TGTGCCATCAGTGAGTCGGGACAGGGTATAGCGGGCTACACCTTC.

The rearrangement links TRBV6-5 to TRBJ2-3, with TRBD2 matching 13 bases. Germline V lookup: CDR1 MNHEY, CDR2 SVGAGI. Trimming took 6 bases from V and 5 from J; bases not matched to a gene: 5. There are 15 residues in the CDR3. CDR3 residues: CASSPTSGRQDTQYF. CDR3 in DNA: TGTGCCAGCAGCCCGACTAGCGGGAGGCAAGATACGCAGTATTTT.

The rearrangement uses TRBV11-2 and TRBJ1-3; tentatively, D is TRBD1 (6 bases). Germline values: CDR1 SGHAT, CDR2 FQNNGV. This CDR3 region has 18 residues. V shed 4 bases and J shed 0 bases, with 19 bases lying between them. The CDR3 reads CASSSMGHSASSGNTIYF. In nucleotides, the CDR3 is TGTGCCAGCAGCTCCATGGGACACTCGGCCTCCTCTGGAAACACCATATATTTT. Full variable domain (remainder filled in from reference TRBV11-2 and TRBJ1-3): EAGVAQSPRYKIIEKRQSVAFWCNPISGHATLYWYQQILGQGPKLLIQFQNNGVVDDSQLPKDRFSAERLKGVDSTLKIQPAKLEDSAVYLCASSSMGHSASSGNTIYFGEGSWLTVV.

Concerning this clone: At the DNA level, this CDR3 is encoded by other sequences in the same sample as well. The rearrangement uses TRBV9 and TRBJ2-5, with TRBD1 identical over 8 bases. Germline trimming cut 2 bases from V and 2 bases from J; bases unmatched to any gene: 2. The CDR3 has 14 amino acids. Germline CDR1 is SGDLS and CDR2 is YYNGEE. The CDR3 here is CASSVGTGQETQYF. CDR3 DNA: TGTGCCAGCAGCGTTGGGACAGGTCAAGAGACCCAGTACTTC.

This sequence joins TRBV2 and TRBJ1-6; D perhaps matches TRBD1 (6 bases). Germline values: CDR1 SNHLY, CDR2 FYNNEI. Deletions cut 10 bases from V and 10 bases from J, with 17 bases between. This CDR3 is 13 amino acids long. In DNA form, the CDR3 reads TGTGCCACCACCCCGATAGGGGGGTCACCCCTCCACTTT. Amino acid sequence: CATTPIGGSPLHF.

The chain recombines TRBV6-6 with TRBJ2-7; weak D call: TRBD2 (5 bases). Germline V gene lookup returns CDR1 MNHNY and CDR2 SVGAGI (reference sequence). The CDR3 is made up of 14 amino acids. Trimming stripped 7 bases from V and 5 bases from J, with 18 bases between. CDR3 sequence (DNA): TGTGCCAGCACCCCCGGGGAGCTCCGACACGAGCAGTACTTC. Its translation: CASTPGELRHEQYF.

A few counts support this clone. The chain has TRBV14 and TRBJ2-1; no clear D gene. This CDR3 is built from 13 residues. Germline CDR1 and CDR2: SGHDN and FVKESK. Trimming took 5 bases from V and 9 from J, leaving 14 bases between them. The CDR3 reads CASSAQGGSEQFF. DNA for the CDR3: TGTGCCAGCAGCGCTCAAGGTGGCTCTGAGCAGTTCTTC.

V usage is TRBV12-5 and J usage is TRBJ1-1; a weak D match, TRBD1 (5 bases). The V end lost 6 bases, the J end lost 4 bases, and 15 bases lay between the germline ends. This CDR3 is 14 amino acids long. Germline assignment: CDR1 LGHNT and CDR2 FRNRAP. CDR3 protein: CASGPEPGGTEAFF. In DNA form, the CDR3 reads TGTGCTAGTGGCCCCGAGCCCGGGGGCACTGAAGCTTTCTTT. The full variable domain, rest sourced from reference TRBV12-5 and TRBJ1-1, is DARVTQTPRHKVTEMGQEVTMRCQPILGHNTVFWYRQTMMQGLELLAYFRNRAPLDDSGMPKDRFSAEMPDATLATLKIQPSEPRDSAVYFCASGPEPGGTEAFFGQGTRLTVV.

The J gene is TRBJ2-7, the V gene TRBV30; D is uncertain. CDR3 length: 14 amino acids. Trimming pared 5 bases from V and 2 bases from J, leaving 16 bases between. The germline V gene encodes CDR1 GTSNPN and CDR2 SVGIG (reference sequence). CDR3 in amino acids: CAWSAAKRTYEQYF. CDR3 sequence (DNA): TGTGCCTGGTCAGCCGCCAAGAGAACCTACGAGCAGTACTTC.

The chain's CDR3 is CASSIEGQGTDTQYF. CDR3 nucleotides: TGTGCCAGTAGTATTGAAGGGCAAGGGACAGATACGCAGTATTTT. This chain connects TRBV19 to TRBJ2-3; D not resolved. This CDR3 has 15 residues. Germline assignment: CDR1 LNHDA and CDR2 SQIVND (reference sequence). V was shortened by 3 bases and J by 3 bases, with 13 bases between the two germline ends.

V usage is TRBV5-1 and J usage is TRBJ1-1, with D maybe TRBD1 (5 bases). Germline assignment: CDR1 SGHRS and CDR2 YFSETQ. V was clipped by 3 bases and J by 1 base, with 13 bases between them. This CDR3 has 15 residues. The CDR3 loop is CASSSSGGKNTEAFF. The CDR3 DNA sequence: TGCGCCAGCAGCTCCTCCGGGGGTAAGAACACTGAAGCTTTCTTT.

This chain connects TRBV28 to TRBJ2-1; 11 bases are a match to TRBD2. This CDR3 region has 24 residues. V was pared by 0 bases and J by 0 bases, with 22 bases of the junction left unmatched. Germline CDR1 and CDR2: MDHEN and SYDVKM. For the CDR3, the DNA is TGTGCCAGCAGTTTATGGGTGGGGTTAAATTCGGGACTAGCGGAACATAGCTCCTACAATGAGCAGTTCTTC. Its protein product is CASSLWVGLNSGLAEHSSYNEQFF.

This clone was seen a handful of times. The V gene is TRBV7-2, the J gene TRBJ2-1; 7 bases are a match to TRBD2. The CDR3 has 13 residues. J lost 15 bases, V lost 1 base, and 9 bases had no gene match. Germline values: CDR1 SGHTA, CDR2 FQGNSA. The CDR3: CASSLGGTTNLFF. The CDR3 bases are TGTGCCAGCAGCTTAGGGGGGACTACCAATTTGTTCTTC.

This chain connects TRBV4-1 to TRBJ1-5, with no clear D. The CDR3 has 15 residues. CDR1 is MGHRA and CDR2 is YSYEKL in the germline V gene. With 0 bases removed from V and 5 bases from J, the gap between germline ends came to 11 bases. The CDR3 here is CASSQDLWEDQPQHF. As DNA, the CDR3 is TGCGCCAGCAGCCAAGATCTATGGGAAGATCAGCCCCAGCATTTT.

V is TRBV6-1 and J is TRBJ2-4; D may be TRBD2 (6 bases). Germline CDR1 is MNHNS and CDR2 is SASEGT. The length of the CDR3 is 15 residues. The V end lost 6 bases, the J end lost 0 bases, and 12 bases lay between the germline ends. DNA of the CDR3: TGTGCCAGCAGAACCGTCGGGGGAGCCAAAAACATTCAGTACTTC. It encodes CASRTVGGAKNIQYF.

The gene calls are TRBV5-4 and TRBJ2-6; 10 bases fit TRBD1. Trimming cost V 5 bases and J 1 base; bases outside gene matches: 3. In germline, CDR1 is SGHNT, CDR2 YYREEE (reference sequence). The CDR3 extends over 16 amino acids. CDR3 DNA: TGTGCCAGCAGACGGACAGGGGGGTCTGGGGCCAACGTCCTGACTTTC. This gives the protein CASRRTGGSGANVLTF.

This clone showed up just a few times. This rearrangement joins TRBV7-9 to TRBJ1-1, with D unclear. This CDR3 has 13 residues. V was cut by 5 bases and J by 6 bases, with 13 bases left in between. CDR1 SEHNR and CDR2 FQNEAQ come from the germline V gene (reference sequence). This chain's CDR3 is CASSPTPRPEAFF. The CDR3 coding sequence is TGTGCCAGCAGCCCAACTCCGCGACCTGAAGCTTTCTTT.

V and J are TRBV19 and TRBJ1-4, with D possibly being TRBD1 (5 bases). Trimming removed 3 bases from V and 8 bases from J, with 13 bases in between. CDR3 length: 14 amino acids. CDR1 is LNHDA, CDR2 SQIVND, per germline (reference sequence). The CDR3 sequence: CASSMGRVGEKLFF. CDR3 nucleotides: TGTGCCAGTAGTATGGGCAGGGTCGGCGAAAAACTGTTTTTT. The variable domain in full, with the rest retrieved from reference TRBV19 and TRBJ1-4, is DGGITQSPKYLFRKEGQNVTLSCEQNLNHDAMYWYRQDPGQGLRLIYYSQIVNDFQKGDIAEGYSVSREKKESFPLTVTSAQKNPTAFYLCASSMGRVGEKLFFGSGTQLSVL.

The chain combines TRBV6-4 with TRBJ1-5; no definite D call. Trimming removed 6 bases at V and 5 bases at J, with 11 bases between. This CDR3 is 13 amino acids long. Per the germline V gene, CDR1 is MRHNA and CDR2 is SNTAGT. Here the CDR3 DNA reads TGTGCCAGCAGGACTGTCGCGGATCAGCCCCAGCATTTT. Encoded protein: CASRTVADQPQHF.

J is TRBJ2-7 and V is TRBV5-6; 10 bases line up with TRBD1. The CDR3 is made up of 15 amino acids. Germline-derived CDR1 and CDR2 are SGHDT and YYEEEE. Trimming at V came to 4 bases and at J to 7 bases, leaving 11 bases not matched to a gene. The CDR3 DNA follows: TGTGCCAGCAGCCCGTTTCGACAGGGGGCAAGAGAGCAGTACTTC. Its protein is CASSPFRQGAREQYF. The complete variable domain, with remaining parts taken from reference TRBV5-6 and TRBJ2-7, reads DAGVTQSPTHLIKTRGQQVTLRCSPKSGHDTVSWYQQALGQGPQFIFQYYEEEERQRGNFPDRFSGHQFPNYSSELNVNALLLGDSALYLCASSPFRQGAREQYFGPGTRLTVT.

The count of this clone is one. The gene calls are TRBV5-1 and TRBJ2-7, with D tentatively TRBD2 (5 bases). Trimming took off 4 bases at V and 7 bases at J, with 24 bases between the two ends. Germline V gene sequence: CDR1 SGHRS, CDR2 YFSETQ. This CDR3 comprises 16 residues. CDR3 region: CASSPEGVTSTREQYF. The CDR3 DNA reads TGCGCCAGCAGCCCCGAGGGCGTCACCTCTACGAGGGAGCAGTACTTC.

As DNA, the CDR3 is TGCGCCAGCAGCCAGAACCAGGGGGCGCGATCTGGTTCACCCCTCCACTTT. This codes for CASSQNQGARSGSPLHF. V and J are TRBV4-3 and TRBJ1-6, with 8 bases lining up with TRBD1. Germline assignment: CDR1 LGHNA and CDR2 YSLEER. Trimming removed 3 bases from V and 9 bases from J; junction bases left unmatched: 13. CDR3 size: 17 residues.

A single count supports this clone. CDR3 in DNA: TGTGCCTGGAAAGAAAACGGACAGATCAATCAGCCCCAGCATTTT. Translated: CAWKENGQINQPQHF. This rearrangement joins TRBV30 to TRBJ1-5, with a tentative D call TRBD1 (6 bases). This CDR3 spans 15 amino acids. The germline V gene has CDR1 GTSNPN and CDR2 SVGIG (reference sequence). Trimming left V 4 bases short and J 3 bases short, with 16 bases between.

The chain recombines TRBV4-2 with TRBJ2-4; TRBD1 agrees at 9 bases. V lost 4 bases, J lost 6 bases, and 13 bases stayed unmatched. Germline loops: CDR1 LGHNA, CDR2 YNFKEQ. The CDR3 consists of 17 residues. CDR3 amino acids: CASSLYGPGQGLNIQYF. In nucleotides, the CDR3 is TGTGCCAGCAGCCTATACGGGCCGGGACAGGGATTAAACATTCAGTACTTC.

This clone has just one count. The junction departs from the called germline gene at one end, perhaps through a read error. J is TRBJ1-6 and V is TRBV7-3; D is perhaps TRBD1 (5 bases). CDR1 is SGHTA and CDR2 is FQGTGA in the germline V gene. The CDR3 length is 16 residues. CDR3 loop: CASSLNPRDGNSPLHF. The CDR3 region has the DNA TGTGCCAGCAGTTTAAATCCGAGGGACGGGAATTCACCCCTCCACTTT.